This T cell receptor beta chain was captured by sequencing in a study of cytomegalovirus exposure and HLA in healthy donors. The wider study: Genetic ancestry analysis placed 81% of the roughly 400 donors that were genotyped in the Caucasian-associated cluster.

Primers included in the PCR were 60 Vbeta and 13 Jbeta primers. This table comes from immunoSEQ multiplex PCR, and its TCRdb copy is limited to in-frame clones, with some not included. The table includes 160,000 or so clones, more than 70% detected once. In its sample, this clone was seen a few times. The antigen remains undetermined. General study results and limits: As was reported, the classifier diagnosed cytomegalovirus status with high specificity and sensitivity.

The CDR3 is made up of 23 amino acids. J was trimmed by 2 bases and V by 1 base; bases with no gene match: 24. Germline assignment: CDR1 LNHNV and CDR2 YYDKDF (reference sequence). The donors (healthy individuals) were bone marrow donors. Sequenced material: PBMCs. This clonotype was sampled from a male donor in good health and CMV-seropositive. The rearrangement links TRBV15 to TRBJ2-5, with 11 bases that match TRBD2. CDR3 amino acids: CATSRVPRGTSGRRELRQETQYF. CDR3 sequence (DNA): TGTGCCACCAGCAGAGTGCCAAGGGGAACTAGCGGGAGAAGGGAACTGAGGCAAGAGACCCAGTACTTC.